Listed below are T cell receptor beta chains from one sample, sequenced in a study of Graves' ophthalmopathy and Graves' hyperthyroidism. TCRdb itself ran the multiplex PCR reads through MiXCR, one entry per CDR3 protein. Of around 400,000 distinct CDR3 sequences listed, around 20% were seen once; the top ten hold around 3.1%. The specimen was peripheral blood. The receptors stem from a woman under 30 with stable Graves' hyperthyroidism. CDR3s include the opening cysteine and the closing phenylalanine or tryptophan. Each record gives: V gene, CDR3 length, J gene, clone size, D gene, CDR3 protein, CDR3 DNA. The D gene is left open where the match is weak. Where a row states a size, it is once, few, many or the class of an expanded clone; other rows omit it.

TRBV28	14	TRBJ1-6	NA	NA	CASAREIDNSPLHF	TGTGCCAGCGCCAGGGAAATCGATAATTCACCCCTCCACTTT
TRBV6-2/TRBV6-3	15	TRBJ1-5	many	NA	CASSYGQPRILPQHF	TGTGCCAGCAGTTACGGACAGCCGAGGATTCTGCCCCAGCATTTT
TRBV19	17	TRBJ2-2	many	NA	CASSISGHPRSTGELFF	TGTGCCAGTAGTATCTCGGGCCATCCTCGGAGCACCGGGGAGCTGTTTTTT
TRBV20-1	12	TRBJ1-2	many	NA	CSAFDSNYGYTF	TGCAGTGCTTTTGACAGTAACTATGGCTACACCTTC
TRBV14	15	TRBJ1-3	many	NA	CASSQVRSSGNTIYF	TGTGCCAGCAGCCAAGTACGAAGTTCTGGAAACACCATATATTTT
TRBV2	13	TRBJ1-1	many	NA	CASSEERWAEAFF	TGTGCCAGCAGTGAGGAAAGGTGGGCTGAAGCTTTCTTT
TRBV5-1	15	TRBJ1-2	NA	NA	CASSLDPGRGYGYTF	TGCGCCAGCAGCTTGGATCCAGGCCGCGGATATGGCTACACCTTC
TRBV28	14	TRBJ2-7	NA	TRBD1	CASSEGQPPYEQYF	TGTGCCAGCAGTGAGGGACAGCCGCCCTACGAGCAGTACTTC
TRBV6-1	14	TRBJ2-7	NA	NA	CASREGFGSYEQYF	TGTGCCAGCAGAGAGGGGTTCGGCTCCTACGAGCAGTACTTC
TRBV4-2	17	TRBJ2-2	few	TRBD2	CASSQDLSGSDTGELFF	TGTGCCAGCAGCCAAGATCTGAGCGGGAGTGACACCGGGGAGCTGTTTTTT
TRBV29-1	14	TRBJ2-5	NA	NA	CSVSGLRGQETQYF	TGCAGCGTTTCCGGGCTAAGGGGCCAAGAGACCCAGTACTTC
TRBV25-1	15	TRBJ2-7	many	NA	CASSETHAVPYEQYF	TGTGCCAGCAGTGAGACTCACGCCGTCCCCTACGAGCAGTACTTC
TRBV11-3	14	TRBJ2-5	NA	NA	CASSALGVGETQYF	TGTGCCAGCAGCGCCCTAGGGGTGGGGGAGACCCAGTACTTC
TRBV27	14	TRBJ1-5	many	NA	CASSLFVGTMPQHF	TGTGCCAGCAGTTTATTTGTTGGGACAATGCCCCAGCATTTT
TRBV28	19	TRBJ2-2	NA	NA	CASSPLGVQQGGNTGELFF	TGTGCCAGCAGTCCATTAGGGGTCCAACAGGGAGGGAACACCGGGGAGCTGTTTTTT
TRBV28	12	TRBJ1-5	many	NA	CASSFGNQPQHF	TGTGCCAGCAGTTTTGGCAATCAGCCCCAGCATTTT
TRBV19	15	TRBJ1-2	many	NA	CASTDSDRMTYGYTF	TGTGCCAGTACTGACTCTGACAGGATGACCTATGGCTACACCTTC
TRBV6-2/TRBV6-3	15	TRBJ2-1	NA	TRBD2	CATRNLAGGFNEKFF	TGTGCCACCCGGAATTTAGCGGGGGGATTCAATGAGAAGTTCTTC
TRBV20-1	14	TRBJ1-6	many	NA	CSASTGFHNSPLHF	TGCAGTGCTAGTACAGGCTTCCATAATTCACCCCTCCACTTT
TRBV27	19	TRBJ2-5	many	NA	CASSLTRQGTRLGEETQYF	TGTGCCAGCAGTTTAACGCGGCAGGGCACGCGACTAGGGGAGGAGACCCAGTACTTC
TRBV6-5	15	TRBJ2-7	NA	NA	CASSFSRAWRDEQYF	TGTGCCAGCAGTTTTTCGAGGGCTTGGAGGGACGAGCAGTACTTC
TRBV5-4	15	TRBJ2-5	few	TRBD2	CASSASGSFGKTQYF	TGTGCCAGCAGCGCCAGCGGGAGTTTTGGAAAGACCCAGTACTTC
TRBV12-3/TRBV12-4	12	TRBJ1-2	NA	NA	CASQGRLRGYTF	TGTGCCAGTCAGGGACGGTTGAGGGGCTACACCTTC
TRBV10-3	13	TRBJ2-7	many	NA	CAALDSLSYEQYF	TGTGCCGCCCTGGACAGTCTTTCCTACGAGCAGTACTTC
TRBV28	14	TRBJ2-7	many	NA	CASLMGGPPYEQYF	TGTGCCAGTCTTATGGGGGGACCTCCCTACGAGCAGTACTTC